A selection of T cell receptor beta chains follows, all from one sample in a study of T cell responses to AZD1222 COVID-19 vaccine. TCRdb's copy holds only in-frame clones and misses some; the assay was immunoSEQ multiplex PCR. The sample lists approximately 130,000 clones, approximately 86% occurring once. Source: peripheral blood, taken 28 days after the second AZD1222 dose. Every receptor here comes from an adult who received the AZD1222 COVID-19 vaccine. CDR3s include the opening cysteine and the closing phenylalanine or tryptophan. A D gene is named only where the DNA matches it firmly. The size field is filled for only some rows; it gives once, few, many or a size class.

TGCAGCGTTGAAGATCGGCCCCTCCGGGACGGCCAAACCTATGGCTACACCTTC | CSVEDRPLRDGQTYGYTF | TRBV29-1 | NA | TRBJ1-2 | NA
TGTCCCACCACCCAAGACCGGGGGGGGTTGGCCGGGGAGCTGTTTTTT | CPTTQDRGGLAGELFF | TRBV4-2 | NA | TRBJ2-2 | TRBD2
TGTGCCAGCAGTTGGGGACAAGCCTACAATGAGCAGTTCTTC | CASSWGQAYNEQFF | TRBV28 | NA | TRBJ2-1 | NA
TGCGCCAGCAGCCTCAGTAGCGGGAGCTCCTACAATGAGCAGTTCTTC | CASSLSSGSSYNEQFF | TRBV4-1 | NA | TRBJ2-1 | TRBD2
TGTGCCAGCAGTTTATCAAGGGGCAACTATGGCTACACCTTC | CASSLSRGNYGYTF | TRBV27 | NA | TRBJ1-2 | NA
TGTGCCAGCAGTTACTCGAAAGTCCCTGGCCACGAGCAGTACTTC | CASSYSKVPGHEQYF | TRBV6-5 | NA | TRBJ2-7 | NA
TGTGCCAGTAGTATCAAGGGGGCGTATGGCTACACCTTC | CASSIKGAYGYTF | TRBV19 | NA | TRBJ1-2 | TRBD1
TGTGCCAGCAGCTTCCGTCTGGGACAATCTAATGAAAAACTGTTTTTT | CASSFRLGQSNEKLFF | TRBV7-9 | NA | TRBJ1-4 | NA
TGTGCCAGCAGTTCAGGGGGCGGGATACTCCACGAGCAGTACTTC | CASSSGGGILHEQYF | TRBV7-9 | NA | TRBJ2-7 | TRBD1
TGTGCCAGCAGCTTACAGGGGGTTGTTAACTATGGCTACACCTTC | CASSLQGVVNYGYTF | TRBV4-2 | NA | TRBJ1-2 | TRBD1
TGTGCCAGCAGCTTAATGTCTGGGACAGGTAGTAATTCACCCCTCCACTTT | CASSLMSGTGSNSPLHF | TRBV7-2 | NA | TRBJ1-6 | TRBD1
TGTGCCAGCAGAAGGGGCGGTCGGACAGGCAGTAGGCAGCCCCAGCATTTT | CASRRGGRTGSRQPQHF | TRBV2 | once | TRBJ1-5 | TRBD1
TGTGCCAGTAGTGACCAGGTGGGGGAAAATCAGCCCCAGCATTTT | CASSDQVGENQPQHF | TRBV19 | NA | TRBJ1-5 | NA
TGCGCCAGCAGCCAAGTTTCTAGCGGGGCTGGGGCCAACGTCCTGACTTTC | CASSQVSSGAGANVLTF | TRBV4-3 | few | TRBJ2-6 | TRBD2
TGTGCCAGCAGCTTGGGCGGACTGTCCCCCTCCTACGAGCAGTACTTC | CASSLGGLSPSYEQYF | TRBV5-4 | once | TRBJ2-7 | NA
TGTGCCAGCAGCTTGCTAGCGGGAGTGGGAGATACGCAGTATTTT | CASSLLAGVGDTQYF | TRBV5-8 | NA | TRBJ2-3 | TRBD2
TGTGCCAGCAGCAACAGGGCCGGGGACACTGAAGCTTTCTTT | CASSNRAGDTEAFF | TRBV5-4 | NA | TRBJ1-1 | NA
TGTGCCAGCAGGCCCCGGGACGGCATTAACTATGGCTACACCTTC | CASRPRDGINYGYTF | TRBV2 | NA | TRBJ1-2 | NA
TGTGCCAGTAGTACCCAAGACAGGGCTAACTATGGCTACACCTTC | CASSTQDRANYGYTF | TRBV19 | NA | TRBJ1-2 | TRBD1
TGTGCCAGCAGCTCTGTGGATGGCTACACCTTC | CASSSVDGYTF | TRBV7-9 | few | TRBJ1-2 | NA
TGTGCCAGTAGTATAAAAGCGGGAGTTCGCAATGAGCAGTTCTTC | CASSIKAGVRNEQFF | TRBV19 | NA | TRBJ2-1 | TRBD2
TGTGCCAGTAGTATTCAGGGCGAGGGACCCTACGAGCAGTACTTC | CASSIQGEGPYEQYF | TRBV19 | NA | TRBJ2-7 | NA
TGTGCCAGCAGCTTGAATACAGGGACTCCGGATACGCAGTATTTT | CASSLNTGTPDTQYF | TRBV5-5 | once | TRBJ2-3 | NA
TGTGCCAGCAGCTTTATCAAAGGGGGGGTTTGGTCTGGGGCCAACGTCCTGACTTTC | CASSFIKGGVWSGANVLTF | TRBV7-9 | NA | TRBJ2-6 | NA
TGTGCCAGCAGTCGACAGTCCGAGCAGTACTTC | CASSRQSEQYF | TRBV12-3/TRBV12-4 | NA | TRBJ2-7 | NA
TGTGCCAGCAGTTACCCGCCCGGGACAGGGGGAGGCGAGCAGTACTTC | CASSYPPGTGGGEQYF | TRBV6-2/TRBV6-3 | once | TRBJ2-7 | TRBD1
TGTGCCAGCAGCGACAGGGGGAGAGAATGGGAGACCCAGTACTTC | CASSDRGREWETQYF | TRBV6-5 | NA | TRBJ2-5 | TRBD1
TGTGCCAGCAGCTCGAAGGACAGGTACTATGGCTACACCTTC | CASSSKDRYYGYTF | TRBV7-9 | NA | TRBJ1-2 | TRBD1
TGCGCCAGCAGCCATTACCCAGCCAGGGCTCGATACTATGGCTACACCTTC | CASSHYPARARYYGYTF | TRBV4-1 | few | TRBJ1-2 | NA
TGTGCCAGCAGTTGGACTAGCGGGAGGAATGAGCAGTTCTTC | CASSWTSGRNEQFF | TRBV27 | NA | TRBJ2-1 | TRBD2
TGCGCCAGCAGTCAAAGGACAGGTCGGCAATCACCCCTCCACTTT | CASSQRTGRQSPLHF | TRBV5-1 | NA | TRBJ1-6 | TRBD1
TGTGCCAGCAGCCAAGATTTTCAGTACCAAGAGACCCAGTACTTC | CASSQDFQYQETQYF | TRBV3-1/TRBV3-2 | NA | TRBJ2-5 | NA
TGTGCCAGCAGCCAGACGGGGAATCAGCCCCAGCATTTT | CASSQTGNQPQHF | TRBV3-1/TRBV3-2 | NA | TRBJ1-5 | NA
TGTGCCAGCAGCGGAGGGGGTAGTACTAATGAAAAACTGTTTTTT | CASSGGGSTNEKLFF | TRBV5-4 | NA | TRBJ1-4 | NA
TGTGCCAGCAGTTTATTGGGACTAGCGGGGGGGCACAATGAGCAGTTCTTC | CASSLLGLAGGHNEQFF | TRBV28 | once | TRBJ2-1 | TRBD2
TGTGCCAGCAGCCCCCCCGCGACAGTGGTCCCTGAAGCTTTCTTT | CASSPPATVVPEAFF | TRBV11-3 | NA | TRBJ1-1 | NA
TGTGCCAGCAGCTTAGTAACAGGGTTGAAGACTGAAGCTTTCTTT | CASSLVTGLKTEAFF | TRBV7-8 | NA | TRBJ1-1 | NA
TGCGCCAGCAGCCAACCTTCTCAGACTGGAAACACCATATATTTT | CASSQPSQTGNTIYF | TRBV4-1 | NA | TRBJ1-3 | NA
TGTGCCAGTAGTTCAATCAGGGGGGGGAACACTGAAGCTTTCTTT | CASSSIRGGNTEAFF | TRBV19 | NA | TRBJ1-1 | TRBD1
TGCGCCAGCTGGGGAGGCGGGAACACTGAAGCTTTCTTT | CASWGGGNTEAFF | TRBV10-1 | few | TRBJ1-1 | NA
TGTGCCAGCAGCCCCGGACAGGGAATTAAGGGCTACACCTTC | CASSPGQGIKGYTF | TRBV7-3 | NA | TRBJ1-2 | TRBD1
TGTGCCAGTAGTTACGGGAATAGCAATCAGCCCCAGCATTTT | CASSYGNSNQPQHF | TRBV19 | NA | TRBJ1-5 | NA
TGTGCCAGCAGCGAGGGTAATGAAAAACTGTTTTTT | CASSEGNEKLFF | TRBV6-2/TRBV6-3 | NA | TRBJ1-4 | NA
TGTGCCAGCAGCCTACTGGGACTAGCTACAGAGACCCAGTACTTC | CASSLLGLATETQYF | TRBV6-5 | NA | TRBJ2-5 | TRBD2
TGTGCCAGCAGCTACCCGACGGATGAAGCTTTCTTT | CASSYPTDEAFF | TRBV7-9 | few | TRBJ1-1 | NA
TGTGCCAGCACCATGAACCCCGGGGAGCTGTTTTTT | CASTMNPGELFF | TRBV2 | NA | TRBJ2-2 | NA
TGTGCCAGCAGTTTAATGGGACAGGGTAGCCTGTTCTTC | CASSLMGQGSLFF | TRBV27 | NA | TRBJ2-1 | TRBD1
TGTGCCAGCAGCGATACGACATTCCTTCCCTACGAGCAGTACTTC | CASSDTTFLPYEQYF | TRBV7-8 | NA | TRBJ2-7 | NA
TGTGCCAGCAGCTTAGGAGGTCCGTTCGGTGAAAAACTGTTTTTT | CASSLGGPFGEKLFF | TRBV7-6 | NA | TRBJ1-4 | NA
TGTGCTAGTGGTTTGAGGGGGGAGAAACGTGGAAACACCATATATTTT | CASGLRGEKRGNTIYF | TRBV12-5 | NA | TRBJ1-3 | NA
TGTGCCAGCACTCAGGGATCGATAACCTACGAGCAGTACTTC | CASTQGSITYEQYF | TRBV28 | NA | TRBJ2-7 | NA
TGTGCCAGCAGCAAAAGCCAATTCCCCAGGGGGCGGTCGGACACTGAAGCTTTCTTT | CASSKSQFPRGRSDTEAFF | TRBV21-1 | NA | TRBJ1-1 | NA
TGCGCCAGCAGCTTTCGGAACGACAATGAGCAGTTCTTC | CASSFRNDNEQFF | TRBV5-1 | NA | TRBJ2-1 | NA
TGTGCCAGCACCGAAACCCGGCCTAGCGGGGCTCTCTACGAGCAGTACTTC | CASTETRPSGALYEQYF | TRBV27 | NA | TRBJ2-7 | TRBD2
TGCGCCAGCAGCTTGGGTGGGGCAGATACGCAGTATTTT | CASSLGGADTQYF | TRBV5-1 | NA | TRBJ2-3 | NA